The rows below give T cell receptor beta chains drawn from one sample of a study of blood T cell repertoires in COVID-19. The table came from immunoSEQ multiplex PCR; TCRdb's copy has only in-frame clones and leaves some out. This repertoire shows around 100,000 clones, around 83% found once; its top ten account for 5% to 6%. The sequencing input was peripheral blood. Every receptor here comes from a woman in her fifties or sixties with COVID-19, enrolled during active disease. Each CDR3 is given with its conserved first and last residue. Fields, in order: D gene, V gene, J gene, clone size, CDR3 protein, CDR3 DNA. A D gene is named only where the DNA matches it firmly. A clone size is listed for some rows: how often the clone was seen (once, few, many), or a class if it is expanded.

d_gene: TRBD1
v_gene: TRBV9
j_gene: TRBJ1-2
abundance: -
CDR3aa: CASKGQGLGYTF
CDR3nt: TGTGCCAGTAAGGGACAGGGTTTGGGCTACACCTTC

d_gene: -
v_gene: TRBV7-9
j_gene: TRBJ1-6
abundance: -
CDR3aa: CASSLWGSGLAGNSPLHF
CDR3nt: TGTGCCAGCAGCTTATGGGGCTCGGGCCTAGCGGGTAATTCACCCCTCCACTTT

d_gene: TRBD1
v_gene: TRBV18
j_gene: TRBJ1-6
abundance: -
CDR3aa: CASSHTGAMSSYNSPLHF
CDR3nt: TGTGCCAGCTCACACACAGGGGCCATGAGCTCCTATAATTCACCCCTCCACTTT

d_gene: -
v_gene: TRBV7-9
j_gene: TRBJ2-7
abundance: -
CDR3aa: CASSRGTDYEQYF
CDR3nt: TGTGCCAGCAGCCGCGGGACTGACTACGAGCAGTACTTC

d_gene: TRBD1
v_gene: TRBV5-1
j_gene: TRBJ1-1
abundance: -
CDR3aa: CASSLGGQGGTEAFF
CDR3nt: TGCGCCAGCAGCTTGGGAGGACAGGGGGGAACTGAAGCTTTCTTT

d_gene: -
v_gene: TRBV11-3
j_gene: TRBJ2-5
abundance: once
CDR3aa: CASSSEGAETQYF
CDR3nt: TGTGCCAGCAGCTCGGAGGGCGCGGAGACCCAGTACTTC

d_gene: TRBD1
v_gene: TRBV19
j_gene: TRBJ1-1
abundance: -
CDR3aa: CASRRPGQGNTEAFF
CDR3nt: TGTGCCAGTAGGCGTCCGGGACAGGGGAACACTGAAGCTTTCTTT

d_gene: TRBD2
v_gene: TRBV7-3
j_gene: TRBJ2-2
abundance: -
CDR3aa: CASSPSGGNTGELFF
CDR3nt: TGTGCCAGCAGTCCGAGCGGGGGGAACACCGGGGAGCTGTTTTTT

d_gene: -
v_gene: TRBV27
j_gene: TRBJ1-2
abundance: -
CDR3aa: CASSFDIQGPGYTF
CDR3nt: TGTGCCAGCAGTTTCGACATACAGGGACCTGGCTACACCTTC

d_gene: -
v_gene: TRBV5-1
j_gene: TRBJ2-5
abundance: few
CDR3aa: CASRGGQGHAQETQYF
CDR3nt: TGCGCCAGCAGAGGCGGCCAGGGGCATGCCCAAGAGACCCAGTACTTC

d_gene: TRBD2
v_gene: TRBV9
j_gene: TRBJ2-2
abundance: once
CDR3aa: CASTPSGSNTGELFF
CDR3nt: TGTGCCAGCACCCCTAGCGGGTCGAACACCGGGGAGCTGTTTTTT

d_gene: -
v_gene: TRBV2
j_gene: TRBJ1-5
abundance: -
CDR3aa: CASSLQISNQPQHF
CDR3nt: TGTGCCAGCAGTCTTCAGATTAGCAATCAGCCCCAGCATTTT

d_gene: TRBD1
v_gene: TRBV6-5
j_gene: TRBJ2-1
abundance: -
CDR3aa: CASKSGTGPYNEQFF
CDR3nt: TGTGCCAGCAAGTCCGGGACAGGGCCTTACAATGAGCAGTTCTTC

d_gene: -
v_gene: TRBV3-1/TRBV3-2
j_gene: TRBJ1-1
abundance: -
CDR3aa: CASSQQVGEYSEAFF
CDR3nt: TGTGCCAGCAGCCAACAGGTGGGAGAATACTCTGAAGCTTTCTTT

d_gene: -
v_gene: TRBV7-2
j_gene: TRBJ1-5
abundance: -
CDR3aa: CASSPRSVSNQPQHF
CDR3nt: TGTGCCAGCAGCCCCCGTTCAGTTAGCAATCAGCCCCAGCATTTT

d_gene: TRBD2
v_gene: TRBV5-6
j_gene: TRBJ2-1
abundance: once
CDR3aa: CASSSTSGGTGEQFF
CDR3nt: TGTGCCAGCAGCTCGACTAGCGGGGGTACTGGCGAGCAGTTCTTC

d_gene: TRBD2
v_gene: TRBV6-6
j_gene: TRBJ2-3
abundance: -
CDR3aa: CASSPGTTTDTQYF
CDR3nt: TGTGCCAGCAGTCCCGGGACTACCACAGATACGCAGTATTTT

d_gene: TRBD2
v_gene: TRBV13
j_gene: TRBJ2-1
abundance: -
CDR3aa: CASSLEASGGAEYNEQFF
CDR3nt: TGTGCCAGCAGCTTAGAGGCTAGCGGGGGGGCGGAATACAATGAGCAGTTCTTC

d_gene: -
v_gene: TRBV10-3
j_gene: TRBJ2-5
abundance: -
CDR3aa: CAVWAGQETQYF
CDR3nt: TGTGCCGTATGGGCGGGACAAGAGACCCAGTACTTC

d_gene: -
v_gene: TRBV11-1
j_gene: TRBJ2-1
abundance: -
CDR3aa: CASSDLSVDNEQFF
CDR3nt: TGTGCCAGCAGCGACTTAAGCGTTGACAATGAGCAGTTCTTC

d_gene: TRBD1
v_gene: TRBV7-2
j_gene: TRBJ1-2
abundance: -
CDR3aa: CASIPLRDRVNYGYTF
CDR3nt: TGTGCCAGCATCCCACTCCGGGACAGGGTAAACTATGGCTACACCTTC

d_gene: TRBD2
v_gene: TRBV18
j_gene: TRBJ2-1
abundance: -
CDR3aa: CASSPLAGGRFIYNEQFF
CDR3nt: TGTGCCAGCTCACCCCTAGCGGGGGGGCGGTTCATCTACAATGAGCAGTTCTTC

d_gene: TRBD1
v_gene: TRBV2
j_gene: TRBJ2-6
abundance: -
CDR3aa: CASRPGGLGQGGLTGANVLTF
CDR3nt: TGTGCCAGCAGGCCAGGCGGTCTAGGACAGGGGGGGCTGACCGGGGCCAACGTCCTGACTTTC

d_gene: TRBD1
v_gene: TRBV7-3
j_gene: TRBJ2-7
abundance: -
CDR3aa: CASSPRQGFLPGPGYEQYF
CDR3nt: TGTGCCAGCAGCCCCAGACAGGGGTTTCTCCCGGGACCCGGCTACGAGCAGTACTTC

d_gene: TRBD1
v_gene: TRBV6-5
j_gene: TRBJ2-2
abundance: few
CDR3aa: CASSPGQGNTGELFF
CDR3nt: TGTGCCAGCAGTCCGGGACAGGGGAACACCGGGGAGCTGTTTTTT

d_gene: -
v_gene: TRBV4-2
j_gene: TRBJ1-1
abundance: -
CDR3aa: CASSLGGDTEAFF
CDR3nt: TGTGCCAGCAGCCTGGGGGGTGACACTGAAGCTTTCTTT

d_gene: -
v_gene: TRBV2
j_gene: TRBJ1-1
abundance: -
CDR3aa: CASGDTSMNTEAFF
CDR3nt: TGTGCCAGCGGGGACACATCTATGAACACTGAAGCTTTCTTT

d_gene: TRBD1
v_gene: TRBV7-3
j_gene: TRBJ2-2
abundance: once
CDR3aa: CASSPNSGTAYSGELFF
CDR3nt: TGTGCCAGCAGCCCAAATTCCGGGACAGCATACTCCGGGGAGCTGTTTTTT

d_gene: -
v_gene: TRBV5-5
j_gene: TRBJ1-2
abundance: -
CDR3aa: CASSLDEQFDYGYTF
CDR3nt: TGTGCCAGCAGCTTGGATGAACAGTTTGACTATGGCTACACCTTC

d_gene: TRBD2
v_gene: TRBV2
j_gene: TRBJ2-7
abundance: -
CDR3aa: CASSDAGTSDEQYF
CDR3nt: TGTGCCAGCAGTGACGCCGGGACTAGCGACGAGCAGTACTTC

d_gene: -
v_gene: TRBV5-1
j_gene: TRBJ1-3
abundance: few
CDR3aa: CASTLQPTGLDSGNTIYF
CDR3nt: TGCGCCAGCACCCTCCAACCGACAGGACTTGACTCTGGAAACACCATATATTTT

d_gene: -
v_gene: TRBV5-1
j_gene: TRBJ1-2
abundance: -
CDR3aa: CASSFGGANYGYTF
CDR3nt: TGCGCCAGCAGCTTCGGGGGGGCTAACTATGGCTACACCTTC

d_gene: -
v_gene: TRBV27
j_gene: TRBJ2-2
abundance: -
CDR3aa: CASSFADTGELFF
CDR3nt: TGTGCCAGCAGTTTTGCGGACACCGGGGAGCTGTTTTTT

d_gene: TRBD1
v_gene: TRBV2
j_gene: TRBJ1-5
abundance: -
CDR3aa: CASMSSNTGDQPQHF
CDR3nt: TGTGCCAGCATGTCGTCCAACACAGGGGATCAGCCCCAGCATTTT

d_gene: TRBD1
v_gene: TRBV6-5
j_gene: TRBJ1-5
abundance: -
CDR3aa: CASSMRQGQPQHF
CDR3nt: TGTGCCAGCAGTATGCGACAGGGACAGCCCCAGCATTTT

d_gene: TRBD1
v_gene: TRBV15
j_gene: TRBJ1-2
abundance: -
CDR3aa: CATSRRPGQVLYYGYTF
CDR3nt: TGTGCCACCAGCAGAAGACCGGGACAGGTCCTTTACTATGGCTACACCTTC

d_gene: -
v_gene: TRBV9
j_gene: TRBJ2-1
abundance: -
CDR3aa: CASNRLAETSGDEQFF
CDR3nt: TGTGCCAGCAACCGATTAGCCGAGACTAGTGGGGATGAGCAGTTCTTC

d_gene: TRBD1
v_gene: TRBV18
j_gene: TRBJ1-5
abundance: -
CDR3aa: CASSPGRTGANQPQHF
CDR3nt: TGTGCCAGCTCACCGGGTCGAACAGGGGCCAATCAGCCCCAGCATTTT

d_gene: TRBD1
v_gene: TRBV29-1
j_gene: TRBJ2-7
abundance: -
CDR3aa: CSVEDPGTGYEQYF
CDR3nt: TGCAGCGTTGAAGATCCGGGGACAGGCTACGAGCAGTACTTC

d_gene: TRBD1
v_gene: TRBV7-9
j_gene: TRBJ1-1
abundance: -
CDR3aa: CASSSGTGITTEAFF
CDR3nt: TGTGCCAGCAGCTCCGGGACAGGGATTACCACTGAAGCTTTCTTT

d_gene: -
v_gene: TRBV7-2
j_gene: TRBJ1-1
abundance: -
CDR3aa: CASSRRRGGTEAFF
CDR3nt: TGTGCCAGCAGCCGTAGGAGAGGGGGCACTGAAGCTTTCTTT

d_gene: -
v_gene: TRBV10-2
j_gene: TRBJ2-2
abundance: -
CDR3aa: CATSGTGGTGELFF
CDR3nt: TGCGCCACCTCCGGGACTGGGGGCACCGGGGAGCTGTTTTTT

d_gene: TRBD1
v_gene: TRBV7-3
j_gene: TRBJ2-1
abundance: -
CDR3aa: CASSLTWDREQFF
CDR3nt: TGTGCCAGCAGCTTAACCTGGGACAGAGAGCAGTTCTTC

d_gene: -
v_gene: TRBV2
j_gene: TRBJ2-1
abundance: -
CDR3aa: CASLGGGNSEQFF
CDR3nt: TGTGCCAGCCTTGGGGGCGGTAACAGTGAGCAGTTCTTC

d_gene: TRBD1
v_gene: TRBV5-6
j_gene: TRBJ1-6
abundance: once
CDR3aa: CASSEGTVYNSPLHF
CDR3nt: TGTGCCAGCAGCGAAGGGACAGTCTATAATTCACCCCTCCACTTT

d_gene: TRBD1
v_gene: TRBV6-6
j_gene: TRBJ1-1
abundance: -
CDR3aa: CASMPGGKGTEAFF
CDR3nt: TGTGCCAGCATGCCAGGGGGCAAGGGCACTGAAGCTTTCTTT